The source of this T cell receptor beta chain is a study of Graves' ophthalmopathy and Graves' hyperthyroidism. About the research overall: The blood sample was drawn at first diagnosis and before any treatment. General study points: As the model predicted ophthalmopathy progression, it achieved a sensitivity of around 70% and a specificity of 72.22%. In blood, most expanded thyroid clonotypes above 0.001 frequency were also detected.

CDR3 regions of TCR beta were amplified from RNA transcripts. The first-round RT-PCR employed HTBI primers together with the Qiagen OneStep RT-PCR kit. A multiplex PCR was then performed as the second round. TCRdb reprocessed the multiplex PCR reads with MiXCR, giving one entry per CDR3 protein. The sample yields about 740,000 distinct CDR3 sequences, 40% seen once. V gave up 6 bases and J gave up 6 bases, with 9 bases separating them. Germline V gene data show CDR1 as SQVTM and CDR2 as ANQGSEA. This CDR3 has 10 amino acids. Regarding this clonotype: The antigen is not known. This likely comes from a read error, as the CDR3 has no conserved phenylalanine or tryptophan at its end.

The evidence that diagnosis relied on was clinical symptoms, serum thyroxine, TRAb, thyroid ultrasound and orbital computed tomography. The TCR comes from an adult man with Graves' ophthalmopathy. The chain has TRBV29-1 and TRBJ2-7, with D possibly TRBD1 on 6 matching bases. Sequenced: peripheral blood. CDR3 loop: CSVGAGEQYL. The CDR3 DNA sequence: TGCAGCGTGGGGGCGGGCGAGCAGTACCTC.